The source of this TCR beta chain is a study of T cell responses to AZD1222 COVID-19 vaccine (dated by TCRdb to the early 2020s). Notes on the research overall: TCR sequencing covered roughly 230 trial participants: 207 given two doses of AZD1222 and around 25 given two doses of MenACWY control vaccine. Enrollment into the trials was organized by age into subgroups of 18-55, 56-69 and 70-plus years, and those subgroups contained roughly 140, 27 and 60 TCR-sequenced participants, respectively.

This sample's time point label indicates: about 28 days (+/-7) after the second vaccine dose. AZD1222 recipients whose second dose came at about 4 weeks and those whose second dose came at about 12 weeks were combined into one group, since spike-specific TCR depth and breadth did not differ between the two schedules. The vaccinee samples were drawn from two UK trials, COV001 and COV002, one of which was a single-blind randomized controlled phase 2/3 trial testing AZD1222 (ChAdOx1 nCoV-19) in healthy adults. For TCRbeta chain sequencing, PBMC samples were collected from trial participants at day 0 and at day 28 after the second dose. Here V drops 3 bases and J drops 7 bases, and the junction holds 15 bases not matched to any gene. Measured from the cysteine to the phenylalanine, the CDR3 is 18 residues long. Only the CDR3 portion is preserved as DNA: 54 bases, with reading frame beginning at the first base. For CDR1 and CDR2, the germline V gene lists MGHDK and SYGVNS.

In the case of this clone: Its antigen is currently not known. No much larger clone exists at a distance of one base, and base qualities are not known.

The full study reports these points: Participants were mostly white British, with more females than males. The authors suggested clonal diversity may have been underestimated. After two AZD1222 doses, spike-specific TCR breadth and depth were significantly higher than at day 0 and than in MenACWY recipients. Conclusions about previously exposed vaccinees were limited because only six AZD1222 recipients were SARS-CoV-2 seropositive at baseline. Because no day 14 peak-response samples were available, repertoires were characterized only after the peak T cell response. Vaccine-associated CD4 TCRs spanned the whole spike protein, with dominant responses in regions 160-218 and 743-854. Nearly half of unique spike-specific TCRs reportedly recognized epitopes outside regions mutated in the B.1.351 and B.1.1.7 variants. In the small 56-69-year group, the increase in depth fell short of significance, most likely because of low power.

The CDR3 regions of human TCRbeta chains were analyzed by immunosequencing. Under the source paper's analysis protocol: Repertoire TCRs were checked for matches against a reference library of SARS-CoV-2-specific TCRs that had been generated using the MIRA antigen-specificity platform. Breadth meant the fraction of unique TCRs that were SARS-CoV-2-associated, whereas depth meant the fraction of total T cells that were SARS-CoV-2-associated. Using the MIRA data, each spike-specific TCR was mapped to the spike region that the TCR reacts to and placed in a CD4 or CD8 class. Log10-transformed breadth and depth values were compared by one-way ANOVA with Sidak's multiple comparisons tests. As stored in TCRdb, this immuneACCESS dataset retains in-frame rearrangements with V and J assigned. A fraction of the clones does not appear; measured against another copy, unresolved V genes explain less than half of the discrepancy, and the remainder lacks a known reason. V, J and clone size derive from that table, while D and trimming were established from the DNA sequence. The table for this sample lists approximately 270,000 clones; approximately 94% of them were counted only once. The top ten constitute 0.55% of the sample.

Recombination connected TRBV25-1 to TRBJ2-7; TRBD2 lines up with 13 middle nucleotides. The sequencing here drew on peripheral blood, taken 28 days after the second AZD1222 dose. This sequence was found in an adult who received the AZD1222 COVID-19 vaccine. The DNA sequence follows: TGTGCCAGCAGTGATGGACTAGCGGGAGTAGAAATACTGGGGGAGCAGTACTTC. Protein translation: CASSDGLAGVEILGEQYF.